The 10 T cell receptor beta chains below all came from one sample that was sequenced in a study of PD-1 blockade in classical Hodgkin lymphoma (dated by TCRdb to the early 2020s). The time point label for this specimen denotes: cycle 1 day 1 (C1D1), immediately before nivolumab initiation. Every trial patient had relapsed after autologous stem cell transplantation, and cohorts A, B and C differed in prior brentuximab vedotin exposure. Receptor libraries were prepared by the immunoSEQ multiplex PCR assay. The table comes from immuneACCESS by way of TCRdb, which keeps in-frame sequences with V and J called. Part of the clones is missing from these tables; in studies checked, under half for an unresolved V gene and the rest for unknown reasons. In all, the sample holds tens of thousands of clones, and 65% to 85% of those were seen once. The leading ten clones occupy roughly 15% of the sample. The specimen comprised peripheral blood mononuclear cells (PBMCs), sampled at baseline. All receptors come from a human donor with classical Hodgkin lymphoma.

The chain combines TRBV2 with TRBJ2-7, with D perhaps TRBD2 (7 bases). Deletions cut 6 bases from V and 3 bases from J, with 15 bases between. The length of the CDR3 is 14 residues. CDR1 is SNHLY and CDR2 is FYNNEI in the germline V gene. The CDR3 bases are TGTGCCAGCAGGAAACAGGGAGGGTACTACGAGCAGTACGTC. Protein product: CASRKQGGYYEQYV.

This clone was seen a single time. This rearrangement joins TRBV6-5 to TRBJ2-3; no clear D gene. The CDR3 sequence is 12 residues long. Germline-derived CDR1 and CDR2 are MNHEY and SVGAGI. Trimming removed 4 bases from V and 4 bases from J, with 6 bases in between. CDR3 loop: CASSSFADTQYF. The CDR3 nucleotides read TGTGCCAGCAGTTCGTTCGCAGATACGCAGTATTTT.

V is TRBV5-4 and J is TRBJ2-7; TRBD2 is a possible D gene (6 bases). This CDR3 region has 14 residues. V lost 5 bases to trimming and J lost 3 bases, with 15 bases between them. Germline V lookup: CDR1 SGHNT, CDR2 YYREEE (reference sequence). DNA of the CDR3: TGTGCCAGCAGTCCCGACCGGGGACTCTACGAGCAGTACTTC. Its protein is CASSPDRGLYEQYF.

CDR3 DNA: TGCAGCGCCTTGGTCCCACCTTCGGATTACGAGCAGTACTTC. Protein sequence: CSALVPPSDYEQYF. The rearrangement joins TRBV29-1 to TRBJ2-7, with D unclear. The CDR3 is 14 amino acids. CDR1 and CDR2 from the germline V gene are SQVTM and ANQGSEA. The germline V and J ends were trimmed by 7 bases and 4 bases, with 20 bases remaining between them.

This clone was counted a single time. The genes are TRBV29-1 and TRBJ2-5; D gene unclear. The CDR3 has 16 residues. Trimming removed 5 bases from V and 2 bases from J, with 21 bases in between. Per germline, CDR1 SQVTM and CDR2 ANQGSEA. The CDR3 nucleotides read TGCAGCGTTAAGGTCGTCCCCCAAGTCCCTCAAGAGACCCAGTACTTC. Protein: CSVKVVPQVPQETQYF.

V usage is TRBV7-3 and J usage is TRBJ2-3, with D possibly called TRBD1 or TRBD2 (5 bases each). CDR1 and CDR2 (germline): SGHTA, FQGTGA. Between the trimmed V and J ends, which lost 1 base and 0 bases, there was a span of 14 bases. The CDR3 runs to 17 residues. The CDR3 DNA reads TGTGCCAGCAGCTTAAGGGGATGGGGCGGGAGCACAGATACGCAGTATTTT. It encodes CASSLRGWGGSTDTQYF.

V and J are TRBV7-8 and TRBJ2-3; 8 nucleotides align to TRBD2. CDR3 size: 17 residues. The V gene end was trimmed by 4 bases and the J gene end by 3 bases; junction bases not matched to a gene: 12. Germline CDR1 reads SGHVS; CDR2 reads FQNEAQ. CDR3 DNA sequence: TGTGCCAGCAGCTGGGTGTTTGCGGGAGGTAGTACAGATACGCAGTATTTT. Its protein is CASSWVFAGGSTDTQYF.

The rearrangement links TRBV9 to TRBJ2-2; D is perhaps TRBD2 (5 bases). The germline V gene has CDR1 SGDLS and CDR2 YYNGEE. The CDR3 runs 15 residues. V was trimmed by 3 bases and J by 2 bases, leaving 11 bases between them. The CDR3 loop reads CASSAGSLNTGELFF. The CDR3 DNA reads TGTGCCAGCAGCGCGGGGAGTTTAAACACCGGGGAGCTGTTTTTT.

The chain links TRBV10-3 to TRBJ2-2, with D possibly matching TRBD1 (5 bases). The length of the CDR3 is 12 residues. Per germline, CDR1 ENHRY and CDR2 SYGVKD. V was clipped by 3 bases and J by 6 bases, with 5 bases between them. The CDR3, as DNA: TGTGCCATCAGTGAAGGGGCCGGGGAGCTGTTTTTT. Protein: CAISEGAGELFF.

The chain uses TRBV1 and TRBJ2-1; TRBD2, the table's D call, lacks a check against the DNA. TRBV1 is recorded as a pseudogene. The CDR3 extends over 16 amino acids. The CDR3 here is CTSSQDSPHAAPEQFF. The CDR3 nucleotides are TGCACCAGCAGCCAAGATTCTCCCCATGCGGCCCCTGAGCAGTTCTTC.